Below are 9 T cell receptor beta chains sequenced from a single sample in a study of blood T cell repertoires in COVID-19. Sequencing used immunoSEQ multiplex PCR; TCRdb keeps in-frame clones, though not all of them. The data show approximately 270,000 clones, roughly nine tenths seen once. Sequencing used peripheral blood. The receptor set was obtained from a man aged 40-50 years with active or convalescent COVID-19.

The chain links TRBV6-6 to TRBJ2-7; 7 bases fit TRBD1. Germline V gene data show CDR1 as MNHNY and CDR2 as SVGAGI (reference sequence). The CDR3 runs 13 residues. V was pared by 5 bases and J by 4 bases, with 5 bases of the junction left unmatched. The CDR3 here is CASSRYRGYEQYF. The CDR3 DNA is TGTGCCAGCAGTAGATACAGGGGATACGAGCAGTACTTC.

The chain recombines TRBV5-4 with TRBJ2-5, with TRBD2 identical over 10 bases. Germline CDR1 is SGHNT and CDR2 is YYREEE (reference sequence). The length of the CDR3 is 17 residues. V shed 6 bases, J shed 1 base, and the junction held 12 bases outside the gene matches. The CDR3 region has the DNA TGTGCCAGCAATCGCTTGGGAGCGGGGGGGGTCCAAGAGACCCAGTACTTC. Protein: CASNRLGAGGVQETQYF.

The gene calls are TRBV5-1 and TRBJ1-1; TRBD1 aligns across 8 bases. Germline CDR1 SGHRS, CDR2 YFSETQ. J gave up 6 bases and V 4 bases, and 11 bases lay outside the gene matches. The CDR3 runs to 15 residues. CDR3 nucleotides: TGCGCCAGCAGCGACGGACAGGGCGGGTACGCTGAAGCTTTCTTT. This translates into CASSDGQGGYAEAFF.

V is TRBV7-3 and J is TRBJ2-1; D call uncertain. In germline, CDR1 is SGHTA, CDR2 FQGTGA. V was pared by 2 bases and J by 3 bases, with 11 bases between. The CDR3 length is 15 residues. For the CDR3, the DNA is TGTGCCAGCAGCTTAGACACCGCAGGCTACAATGAGCAGTTCTTC. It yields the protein CASSLDTAGYNEQFF.

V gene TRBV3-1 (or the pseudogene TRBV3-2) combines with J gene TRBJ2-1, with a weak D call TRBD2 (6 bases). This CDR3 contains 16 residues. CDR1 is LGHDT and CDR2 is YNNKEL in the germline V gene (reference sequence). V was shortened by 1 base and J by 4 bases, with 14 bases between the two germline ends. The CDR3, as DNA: TGTGCCAGCAGCCAAGTCGCACTAGCCGAATACAATGAGCAGTTCTTC. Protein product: CASSQVALAEYNEQFF.

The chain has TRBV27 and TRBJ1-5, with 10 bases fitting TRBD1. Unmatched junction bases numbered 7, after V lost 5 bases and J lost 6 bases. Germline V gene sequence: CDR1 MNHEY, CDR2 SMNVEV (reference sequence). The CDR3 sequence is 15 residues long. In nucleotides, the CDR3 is TGTGCCAGCAGTCCCGGGACAGGGGTAGGTCAGCCCCAGCATTTT. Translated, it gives CASSPGTGVGQPQHF.

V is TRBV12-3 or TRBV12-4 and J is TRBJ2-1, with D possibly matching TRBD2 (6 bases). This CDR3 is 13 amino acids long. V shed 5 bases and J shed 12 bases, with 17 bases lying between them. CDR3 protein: CASSPTTGERQFF. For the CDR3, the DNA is TGTGCCAGCAGTCCTACGACGGGGGAGCGGCAGTTCTTC.

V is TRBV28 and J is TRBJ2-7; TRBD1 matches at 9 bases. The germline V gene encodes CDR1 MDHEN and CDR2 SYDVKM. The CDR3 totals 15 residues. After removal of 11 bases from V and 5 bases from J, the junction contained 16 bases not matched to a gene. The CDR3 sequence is CASSRPGQGINEQYF. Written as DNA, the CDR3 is TGTGCCTCCTCCCGCCCTGGACAGGGGATAAACGAGCAGTACTTC.

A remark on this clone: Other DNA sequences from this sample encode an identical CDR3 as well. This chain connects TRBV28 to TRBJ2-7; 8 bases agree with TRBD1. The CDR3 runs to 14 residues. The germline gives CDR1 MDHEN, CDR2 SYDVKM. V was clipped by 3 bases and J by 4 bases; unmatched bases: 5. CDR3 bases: TGTGCCAGCAGTTTGGGTCAGGGGGCGTACGAGCAGTACTTC. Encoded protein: CASSLGQGAYEQYF.